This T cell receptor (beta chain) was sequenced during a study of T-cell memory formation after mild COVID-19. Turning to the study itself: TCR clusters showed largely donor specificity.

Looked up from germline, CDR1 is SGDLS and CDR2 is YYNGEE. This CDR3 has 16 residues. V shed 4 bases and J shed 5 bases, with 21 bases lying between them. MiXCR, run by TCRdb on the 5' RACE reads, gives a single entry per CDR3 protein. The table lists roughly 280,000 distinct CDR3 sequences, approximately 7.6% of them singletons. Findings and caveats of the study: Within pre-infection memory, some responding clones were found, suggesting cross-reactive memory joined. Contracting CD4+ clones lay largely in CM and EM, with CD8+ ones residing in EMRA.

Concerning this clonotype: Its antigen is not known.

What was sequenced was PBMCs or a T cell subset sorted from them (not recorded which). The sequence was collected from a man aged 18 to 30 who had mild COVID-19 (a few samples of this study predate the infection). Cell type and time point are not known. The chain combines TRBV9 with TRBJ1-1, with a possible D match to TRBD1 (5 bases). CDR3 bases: TGTGCCAGCAGCCAATTTGGGGCAGGGCAAGGGACTGAAGCTTTCTTT. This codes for CASSQFGAGQGTEAFF.